The present T cell receptor (beta chain) was sequenced within a study of blood T cells in healthy people across ages. A second PCR of about 6 to 11 cycles used a sample-barcoded 5' primer and a J-beta primer mix. TCRdb re-called the 5' RACE reads through MiXCR, storing one row per CDR3 protein. The table lists roughly 500,000 distinct CDR3 sequences, 25% to 30% of them singletons. Total RNA, at least 5 micrograms per sample, was extracted from PBMCs. This TCR was sampled from a woman in her 70s in good health. Sequencing input: blood.

The CDR3 DNA sequence: TGTGCCAGCAGCTTAGTAAGCGGGCGGGGTACCGGGGAGCTGTTTTTT. It encodes CASSLVSGRGTGELFF. The chain joins TRBV7-2 to TRBJ2-2, with D perhaps TRBD2 (6 bases). The CDR3 totals 16 residues. In germline, CDR1 is SGHTA, CDR2 FQGNSA. V dropped 1 base and J dropped 5 bases, with 14 bases sitting between them. The variable domain in full, completed from reference TRBV7-2 and TRBJ2-2, reads GAGVSQSPSNKVTEKGKDVELRCDPISGHTALYWYRQSLGQGLEFLIYFQGNSAPDKSGLPSDRFSAERTGGSVSTLTIQRTQQEDSAVYLCASSLVSGRGTGELFFGEGSRLTVL.